The 24 T cell receptor beta chains below all came from one sample that was sequenced in a study of shared clonotypes between healthy human individuals. Libraries were prepared by immunoSEQ multiplex PCR; TCRdb keeps only in-frame clonotypes and omits some of them. The sample has some 2,000,000 clones, approximately 94% seen once. Sample: naive CD4+ T cells sorted from blood. The sample's subset: CD45RA+ positively selected. The source of these receptors is a young man in good health.

The chain joins TRBV10-1 to TRBJ2-3, with D possibly being TRBD1 or TRBD2 (5 bases each). The CDR3 spans 13 residues. The V and J ends lost 5 bases and 2 bases respectively, with 8 bases between them. CDR1 WNHNN and CDR2 SYGVQD come from the germline V gene (reference sequence). CDR3 coding DNA: TGCGCCAGCAGTAGGGACCACACAGATACGCAGTATTTT. This translates into CASSRDHTDTQYF.

The chain carries TRBV28 and TRBJ1-1; D is uncertain. V dropped 7 bases and J dropped 4 bases, with 10 bases sitting between them. Germline CDR1 and CDR2: MDHEN and SYDVKM. The CDR3 sequence is 12 residues long. CDR3 loop: CASTLHPTEAFF. CDR3 coding DNA: TGTGCCAGCACCTTACATCCCACTGAAGCTTTCTTT. Combining the CDR3 with reference TRBV28 and TRBJ1-1 gives the whole variable domain DVKVTQSSRYLVKRTGEKVFLECVQDMDHENMFWYRQDPGLGLRLIYFSYDVKMKEKGDIPEGYSVSREKKERFSLILESASTNQTSMYLCASTLHPTEAFFGQGTRLTVV.

This sequence joins TRBV6-5 and TRBJ2-5; no firm D call. The ends were cut back, 8 bases at V and 1 base at J, with 11 bases in the middle. The CDR3 loop spans 13 amino acids. Germline CDR1 MNHEY, CDR2 SVGAGI. DNA of the CDR3: TGTGCCAGCGGGCCTGGGATCCAAGAGACCCAGTACTTC. Encoded protein: CASGPGIQETQYF.

V usage is TRBV10-3 and J usage is TRBJ1-5; D perhaps matches TRBD1 (5 bases). Looked up from germline, CDR1 is ENHRY and CDR2 is SYGVKD. This CDR3 comprises 14 residues. V shed 0 bases and J shed 6 bases, with 9 bases lying between them. The CDR3 loop is CAISESGDGQPQHF. The CDR3 coding sequence is TGTGCCATCAGTGAGTCAGGGGATGGTCAGCCCCAGCATTTT.

The chain recombines TRBV7-9 with TRBJ1-3; D is unclear. This CDR3 region has 15 residues. V was clipped by 2 bases and J by 0 bases, with 8 bases between them. The V gene's germline CDR1 is SEHNR and CDR2 FQNEAQ (reference sequence). This CDR3 is CASSLTGHSGNTIYF. The DNA for the CDR3 is TGTGCCAGCAGCTTAACGGGTCACTCTGGAAACACCATATATTTT.

The chain combines TRBV6-1 with TRBJ2-2; 9 bases match TRBD1. This CDR3 is built from 15 residues. Trimming took 7 bases from V and 3 from J; bases not matched to a gene: 6. The V gene's germline CDR1 is MNHNS and CDR2 SASEGT. CDR3 DNA: TGTGCCAGCAAGGACCGGGACAGGGACACCGGGGAGCTGTTTTTT. Translation: CASKDRDRDTGELFF.

CDR3 in amino acids: CASSSTGGWDGYTF. CDR3 sequence (DNA): TGCGCCAGCAGCTCTACAGGGGGATGGGATGGCTACACCTTC. The V gene is TRBV5-1, the J gene TRBJ1-2; TRBD1 aligns across 8 bases. This CDR3 is built from 14 residues. The J segment lost 6 bases and the V segment lost 3 bases, leaving 7 bases of the junction unmatched. Germline-derived CDR1 and CDR2 are SGHRS and YFSETQ.

The chain joins TRBV5-1 to TRBJ1-6; possibly TRBD1 for D (6 bases). V was shortened by 0 bases and J by 9 bases, with 10 bases between the two germline ends. The germline gives CDR1 SGHRS, CDR2 YFSETQ. This CDR3 is built from 14 residues. The CDR3 DNA follows: TGCGCCAGCAGCTTGGGACAGGATGGTTCACCCCTCCACTTT. This sequence encodes CASSLGQDGSPLHF.

The J gene is TRBJ1-1, the V gene TRBV11-3; a weak D match, TRBD1 (5 bases). Trimming removed 2 bases from V and 0 bases from J, with 7 bases in between. The V gene's germline CDR1 is SGHNT and CDR2 YENEEA. The CDR3 sequence is 14 residues long. The DNA of the CDR3 is TGTGCCAGCAGCTTACAGGGTTTGAACACTGAAGCTTTCTTT. Its translation is CASSLQGLNTEAFF.

CDR3 amino acids: CASSVALRAGTGQETQYF. The CDR3 nucleotides are TGTGCCAGCAGCGTAGCTCTCCGGGCTGGGACGGGACAAGAGACCCAGTACTTC. The chain is built from TRBV9 and TRBJ2-5, with D tentatively TRBD1 or TRBD2 (5 bases each). Per germline, CDR1 SGDLS and CDR2 YYNGEE. Trimming took 0 bases from V and 2 from J, leaving 20 bases between them. The CDR3 length is 18 residues. The complete variable domain, with remaining parts taken from reference TRBV9 and TRBJ2-5, reads DSGVTQTPKHLITATGQRVTLRCSPRSGDLSVYWYQQSLDQGLQFLIQYYNGEERAKGNILERFSAQQFPDLHSELNLSSLELGDSALYFCASSVALRAGTGQETQYFGPGTRLLVL.

The chain carries TRBV28 and TRBJ1-6, with D maybe TRBD1 (6 bases). The germline V gene encodes CDR1 MDHEN and CDR2 SYDVKM. CDR3 length equals 13 residues. Trimming pared 6 bases from V and 10 bases from J, leaving 13 bases between. The CDR3 reads CASSAGDGSPLHF. DNA of the CDR3: TGTGCCAGCAGCGCAGGGGACGGATCACCCCTCCACTTT.

This rearrangement joins TRBV19 to TRBJ2-7; D may be TRBD1 or TRBD2 (5 bases each). Deletions cut 1 base from V and 5 bases from J, with 15 bases between. The CDR3 covers 15 residues. Germline loops: CDR1 LNHDA, CDR2 SQIVND (reference sequence). The chain's CDR3 is CASSIGDGTRHEQYF. CDR3 bases: TGTGCCAGTAGTATAGGTGATGGGACCCGCCACGAGCAGTACTTC.

The genes are TRBV6-1 and TRBJ1-1; D remains ambiguous. V gave up 6 bases and J gave up 2 bases, with 7 bases separating them. CDR3 length equals 12 residues. Germline values: CDR1 MNHNS, CDR2 SASEGT. CDR3 protein: CASSPINTEAFF. CDR3 nucleotides: TGTGCCAGCAGCCCAATAAACACTGAAGCTTTCTTT.

V usage is TRBV12-5 and J usage is TRBJ1-5; TRBD1 matches 9 bases. The V gene end was trimmed by 1 base and the J gene end by 4 bases; junction bases not matched to a gene: 5. The CDR3 has 16 residues. Germline lookup yields CDR1 LGHNT and CDR2 FRNRAP. The CDR3 here is CASGLDTGQGNQPQHF. CDR3 DNA: TGTGCTAGTGGTTTGGATACGGGACAGGGAAATCAGCCCCAGCATTTT.

This clone was found a few times. The chain has TRBV6-6 and TRBJ1-6; weak D call: TRBD1 (6 bases). With 11 bases removed from V and 7 bases from J, the gap between germline ends came to 12 bases. Germline V CDR1 and CDR2: MNHNY, SVGAGI (reference sequence). This CDR3 is built from 12 residues. The DNA for the CDR3 is TGTGCCTCACGACAGGCAAATTCACCCCTCCACTTT. Protein: CASRQANSPLHF.

This chain uses TRBV28 with TRBJ2-7, with 9 bases lining up with TRBD1. The germline V gene encodes CDR1 MDHEN and CDR2 SYDVKM. The CDR3 has 15 residues. Germline trimming cut 6 bases from V and 4 bases from J; bases unmatched to any gene: 10. The CDR3 loop reads CASRSPGQGGYEQYF. The CDR3 DNA reads as TGTGCCAGCAGGTCCCCGGGACAGGGTGGGTACGAGCAGTACTTC.

DNA for the CDR3: TGTGCCAGCAGCTCCTCCGACAGGACCTACACCTTC. It specifies CASSSSDRTYTF. The rearrangement links TRBV13 to TRBJ1-2; D perhaps matches TRBD1 (6 bases). Germline-derived CDR1 and CDR2 are PRHDT and FYEKMQ (reference sequence). CDR3 length: 12 residues. V was trimmed by 4 bases and J by 10 bases, leaving 13 bases between them. Looking up the rest from reference TRBV13 and TRBJ1-2 gives the full variable domain: AAGVIQSPRHLIKEKRETATLKCYPIPRHDTVYWYQQGPGQDPQFLISFYEKMQSDKGSIPDRFSAQQFSDYHSELNMSSLELGDSALYFCASSSSDRTYTFGSGTRLTVV.

This rearrangement joins TRBV6-5 to TRBJ2-5, with D maybe TRBD1 (5 bases). Trimming pared 2 bases from V and 5 bases from J, leaving 15 bases between. The germline V gene has CDR1 MNHEY and CDR2 SVGAGI. This CDR3 contains 15 residues. CDR3 sequence reads: CASSYGAGSGETQYF. DNA for the CDR3: TGTGCCAGCAGTTACGGGGCAGGGTCAGGCGAGACCCAGTACTTC.

A remark on this clone: Other DNA variants within this sample encode the same CDR3. This chain connects TRBV5-4 to TRBJ2-5; D is unclear. The germline V gene encodes CDR1 SGHNT and CDR2 YYREEE (reference sequence). V dropped 0 bases and J dropped 3 bases, with 6 bases sitting between them. The CDR3 extends over 13 amino acids. This CDR3 reads CASSLGLEETQYF. In DNA, the CDR3 is TGTGCCAGCAGCTTGGGGCTAGAAGAGACCCAGTACTTC.

V is TRBV28 and J is TRBJ1-2, with 8 bases that match TRBD1. CDR3 length: 15 residues. The junction had 10 bases not matched to a gene; V was cut back by 5 bases and J by 5 bases. The germline CDR1 and CDR2 sequences are MDHEN and SYDVKM. The CDR3 DNA reads as TGTGCCAGCAGTCCCGGACAGGGAAGTAGATATGGCTACACCTTC. Translated, it gives CASSPGQGSRYGYTF.

The chain couples TRBV6-6 to TRBJ1-1; a weak D match, TRBD1 (6 bases). CDR1 MNHNY and CDR2 SVGAGI come from the germline V gene (reference sequence). CDR3 length: 13 amino acids. Trimming pared 7 bases from V and 1 base from J, leaving 10 bases between. The CDR3 sequence: CASTPGANTEAFF. In DNA form, the CDR3 reads TGTGCCAGCACGCCAGGGGCGAACACTGAAGCTTTCTTT.

This chain links TRBV28 with TRBJ2-1; TRBD1 might be the D (5 bases). CDR3 length equals 14 residues. The V gene's germline CDR1 is MDHEN and CDR2 SYDVKM. Between the trimmed V and J ends, which lost 6 bases and 5 bases, there was a span of 14 bases. CDR3 residues: CASRQGVVDNEQFF. The CDR3 DNA sequence: TGTGCCAGCAGACAAGGGGTTGTCGACAATGAGCAGTTCTTC.

This clone was counted a single time. The chain employs TRBV27 and TRBJ1-5; TRBD1 aligns across 8 bases. From germline, CDR1 is MNHEY and CDR2 SMNVEV (reference sequence). This CDR3 is built from 15 residues. Trimming took 5 bases from V and 5 from J; bases not matched to a gene: 8. CDR3 nucleotides: TGTGCCAGCAGTCCCCAAGGGACAGGATATCAGCCCCAGCATTTT. Its protein is CASSPQGTGYQPQHF.

The genes are TRBV18 and TRBJ2-3, with TRBD2 matching over 10 bases. With 8 bases clipped from V and 4 bases from J, the junction kept 9 bases outside the gene matches. The CDR3 length is 15 residues. Germline V CDR1 and CDR2: KGHSH, LQKENI. The CDR3 spells CASLTASGSADTQYF. Written as DNA, the CDR3 is TGTGCCAGCCTCACGGCTAGCGGGAGTGCAGATACGCAGTATTTT.